Sequencing of this T cell receptor beta chain was carried out in a study of T-cell memory formation after mild COVID-19. Overall study context: TCR clustering was largely donor specific.

Per the germline V gene, CDR1 is SGHTA and CDR2 is FQGNSA. The V gene lost 0 bases and the J gene lost 2 bases, with 20 bases spanning the gap. The CDR3 has 18 amino acids. Concerning this clonotype: Given the absence of the conserved phenylalanine or tryptophan at the CDR3 end, a read error is likely.

Using its own MiXCR run on the 5' RACE reads, TCRdb lists one record per CDR3 protein. The table has hundreds of thousands of distinct CDR3 sequences, roughly 23% seen once; the top ten hold approximately 13%. The sample was PBMCs or a T cell subset sorted from them (not recorded which). The rearrangement links TRBV7-2 to TRBJ2-7; maybe TRBD2 (6 bases). The clonotype was recovered from an adult woman who had mild COVID-19 (a few samples of this study predate the infection). Cell type and time point are not known. CDR3 in amino acids: CASSLATGVLGRAYEQYL. The CDR3 DNA sequence: TGTGCCAGCAGCTTAGCGACGGGAGTTCTCGGGCGCGCCTACGAGCAGTACTTA.